These T cell receptor beta chains were read from a single sample in a study of blood T cell repertoires in COVID-19. This table comes from immunoSEQ multiplex PCR, and its TCRdb copy is limited to in-frame clones, with some not included. The sample has roughly 150,000 clones; about 88% are singletons. The sample consisted of peripheral blood. These receptors all stem from a man aged 50 to 60 who had recovered from COVID-19. CDR3s include the opening cysteine and the closing phenylalanine or tryptophan. The D gene is left open where the match is weak. Clone size is not always given. Where it is, it says once, few, many or a class for expanded clones.

j_call,cdr3_length,v_call,clone_size,d_call,cdr3_nt,cdr3_aa
TRBJ1-1,15,TRBV19,.,.,TGTGCCAGTATTGTGGGGGGGACCGCGAACACTGAAGCTTTCTTT,CASIVGGTANTEAFF
TRBJ1-3,15,TRBV5-4,.,.,TGTGCCAGCAGCTTGGACAGGTCTATCGGAAACACCATATATTTT,CASSLDRSIGNTIYF
TRBJ2-7,14,TRBV18,.,TRBD1,TGTGCCAGCTCACCACCCACAGGGGAACACGAGCAGTACTTC,CASSPPTGEHEQYF
TRBJ1-2,16,TRBV4-1,.,TRBD1,TGCGCCAGCAGCCAAGCCACGGGACAGGGGTTCTATGGCTACACCTTC,CASSQATGQGFYGYTF
TRBJ1-4,13,TRBV29-1,.,.,TGCAGCGTTGATAGGGGTTCGGGTGAAAAACTGTTTTTT,CSVDRGSGEKLFF
TRBJ1-6,16,TRBV28,.,.,TGTGCCAGCAGTTTATTTCGTAGCTCCTATAATTCACCCCTCCACTTT,CASSLFRSSYNSPLHF
TRBJ1-1,15,TRBV2,few,TRBD1,TGTGCCAGCAGACAGCTGACAGGGGAGAACACTGAAGCTTTCTTT,CASRQLTGENTEAFF
TRBJ1-2,15,TRBV28,once,TRBD1,TGTGCCAGCAGTTTATCGGGACAGGGGGTGGGTGGCTACACCTTC,CASSLSGQGVGGYTF
TRBJ2-7,16,TRBV7-2,.,TRBD2,TGTGCCAGCAGCCCTGGACTAGCGGGCTACACCTACGAGCAGTACTTC,CASSPGLAGYTYEQYF
TRBJ2-7,15,TRBV5-4,few,TRBD1,TGTGCCAGCAGCGTCTACGGGACAGGGAGAAGAGAGCAGTACTTC,CASSVYGTGRREQYF
TRBJ2-1,15,TRBV5-6,.,TRBD2,TGTGCCAGCAGCCGGACTAGCGGGAACTACAATGAGCAGTTCTTC,CASSRTSGNYNEQFF
TRBJ2-6,18,TRBV27,.,TRBD1,TGTGCCAGCACCGCGACCCGGGACAGGATCTCTGGGGCCAACGTCCTGACTTTC,CASTATRDRISGANVLTF
TRBJ2-3,14,TRBV6-2/TRBV6-3,.,TRBD2,TGTGCCAGCAGCCGGGGACTAGAGACAGATACGCAGTATTTT,CASSRGLETDTQYF
TRBJ1-5,14,TRBV7-3,.,.,TGTGCCAGCAGCTTAGCCGCGCCCCATCAGCCCCAGCATTTT,CASSLAAPHQPQHF
TRBJ2-2,15,TRBV9,.,TRBD2,TGTGCCAGCGGAAATAGCGGGGGGGCGACCGGGGAGCTGTTTTTT,CASGNSGGATGELFF
TRBJ2-1,15,TRBV9,.,TRBD2,TGTGCCAGCAGCGCGACCGGGACTAGCGGGCGGGAGCAGTTCTTC,CASSATGTSGREQFF
TRBJ2-1,11,TRBV6-2/TRBV6-3,.,.,TGTGCCAGCAGTGCCCTCGGTGAGCAGTTCTTC,CASSALGEQFF
TRBJ1-1,14,TRBV2,.,.,TGTGCCAGCATCGGGACAATCCTGAACACTGAAGCTTTCTTT,CASIGTILNTEAFF
TRBJ2-5,14,TRBV7-7,once,.,TGTGCCAGCAGCTTAGCGGGGGGATCCGAGACCCAGTACTTC,CASSLAGGSETQYF
TRBJ1-1,15,TRBV19,once,.,TGTGCCAGTAGTAGACGGGGGGGGCTGAACACTGAAGCTTTCTTT,CASSRRGGLNTEAFF
TRBJ2-2,15,TRBV19,.,.,TGTGCCAGTAGACCCCTGAGTGAACTCACCGGGGAGCTGTTTTTT,CASRPLSELTGELFF
TRBJ1-2,15,TRBV7-2,.,TRBD1,TGTGCCAGCAGCAATTCCGGGACAGGCAGCGGGGGCTACACCTTC,CASSNSGTGSGGYTF
TRBJ1-5,14,TRBV6-5,few,.,TGTGCCAGCAGTTACAAGCAGGGTGGTCAGCCCCAGCATTTT,CASSYKQGGQPQHF
TRBJ2-3,16,TRBV6-5,.,TRBD1,TGTGCCAGCAGTTCCGTTCCCGGGACAGGGTCAGATACGCAGTATTTT,CASSSVPGTGSDTQYF
TRBJ2-1,16,TRBV28,.,TRBD1,TGTGCCAGCAGTCATACAGGGGCAAGGGGACACAATGAGCAGTTCTTC,CASSHTGARGHNEQFF
TRBJ2-1,18,TRBV21-1,.,.,TGTGCCAGCAGCTCCCAACCCGATACAGGGGGCATTTACAATGAGCAGTTCTTC,CASSSQPDTGGIYNEQFF
TRBJ2-7,14,TRBV2,.,TRBD2,TGTGCCAGCAGTCAAATAGCGGGAGGCGGCGAGCAGTACTTC,CASSQIAGGGEQYF
TRBJ2-1,15,TRBV10-3,.,TRBD1,TGTGCCATCAGTGCCTTACAGGGGGTGGACAATGAGCAGTTCTTC,CAISALQGVDNEQFF
TRBJ2-7,17,TRBV28,.,.,TGTGCCAGCAGTTCACCCCGGGGAGGAGTACTCTCCTACGAGCAGTACTTC,CASSSPRGGVLSYEQYF
TRBJ2-7,13,TRBV7-3,.,.,TGTGCCAGCAGCTTAGCGACAGTCGACGAGCAGTACTTC,CASSLATVDEQYF